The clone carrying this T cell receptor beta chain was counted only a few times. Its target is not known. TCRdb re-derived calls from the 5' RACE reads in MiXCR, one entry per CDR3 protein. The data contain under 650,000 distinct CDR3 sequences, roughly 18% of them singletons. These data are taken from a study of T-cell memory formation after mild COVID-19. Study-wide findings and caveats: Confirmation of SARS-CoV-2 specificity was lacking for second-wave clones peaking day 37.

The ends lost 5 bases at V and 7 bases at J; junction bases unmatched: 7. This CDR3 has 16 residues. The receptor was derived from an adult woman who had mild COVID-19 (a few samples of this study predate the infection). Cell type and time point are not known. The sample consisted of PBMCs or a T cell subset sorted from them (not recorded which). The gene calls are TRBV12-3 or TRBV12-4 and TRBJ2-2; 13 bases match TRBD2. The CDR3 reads CASSIRTSGGHGELFF. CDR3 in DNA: TGTGCCAGCAGTATCCGGACTAGCGGGGGACACGGGGAGCTGTTTTTT.